These 16 T cell receptor beta chains originate from one sample sequenced in a study of PD-1 blockade in mismatch repair-deficient tumors. The data were produced by immunoSEQ multiplex PCR, yet TCRdb's version contains in-frame clones alone and is incomplete. This table holds around 110,000 clones, 60% to 85% found once. The source was peripheral blood, collected roughly 60 weeks after starting pembrolizumab. The source is an adult with mismatch repair-deficient cancer.

The V call is TRBV27, the J call TRBJ1-1; D ambiguous. The CDR3 consists of 16 residues. The germline gives CDR1 MNHEY, CDR2 SMNVEV (reference sequence). V gave up 5 bases and J gave up 4 bases, with 20 bases separating them. The CDR3 sequence is CASSPHRDFPRTEAFF. The CDR3 bases are TGTGCCAGCAGTCCCCATCGTGATTTTCCCCGCACTGAAGCTTTCTTT.

The count of this clone is one. Here the CDR3 reads CASVFSLLGTEAFF. The CDR3, as DNA: TGTGCCAGCGTATTCAGCCTGCTAGGCACTGAAGCTTTCTTT. V is TRBV6-1 and J is TRBJ1-1, with D unclear. V was shortened by 8 bases and J by 4 bases, with 17 bases between the two germline ends. The CDR3 runs to 14 residues. CDR1 and CDR2 from the germline V gene are MNHNS and SASEGT.

Here the CDR3 DNA reads TGTGCCACCAGCAGGCCCCTCGGCGGGAGGGCTTACAATGAGCAGTTCTTC. The encoded protein is CATSRPLGGRAYNEQFF. This chain connects TRBV15 to TRBJ2-1, with TRBD2 identical over 9 bases. Germline V CDR1 and CDR2: LNHNV, YYDKDF (reference sequence). V was pared by 3 bases and J by 4 bases, with 10 bases of the junction left unmatched. The CDR3 covers 17 residues.

With regard to this clone: This sample includes further DNA sequences coding for the same CDR3. The gene calls are TRBV7-2 and TRBJ2-5; 14 nucleotides align to TRBD2. After removal of 11 bases from V and 5 bases from J, the junction contained 7 bases not matched to a gene. Per the germline V gene, CDR1 is SGHTA and CDR2 is FQGNSA. This CDR3 contains 14 residues. CDR3 in DNA: TGTGCCTCTAGACTAGCGGGAGGGCCCGAGACCCAGTACTTC. Protein product: CASRLAGGPETQYF.

This sequence joins TRBV13 and TRBJ2-3; D remains unclear. V was cut by 4 bases and J by 4 bases, with 18 bases left in between. Germline lookup yields CDR1 PRHDT and CDR2 FYEKMQ (reference sequence). The length of the CDR3 is 16 residues. Here the CDR3 reads CASSYLTPHLADTQYF. The CDR3 DNA reads TGTGCCAGCAGCTATCTTACGCCCCACCTTGCAGATACGCAGTATTTT.

This clone was seen a handful of times. V gene TRBV14 combines with J gene TRBJ2-6, with 7 bases identical to TRBD1. Per the germline V gene, CDR1 is SGHDN and CDR2 is FVKESK. The CDR3 loop spans 16 amino acids. Trimming removed 1 base from V and 8 bases from J; junction bases left unmatched: 8. CDR3 residues: CASSQVLPGGTNVLTF. The CDR3 region has the DNA TGTGCCAGCAGCCAAGTTCTGCCAGGGGGAACCAACGTCCTGACTTTC.

The rearrangement uses TRBV29-1 and TRBJ2-2; D is unclear. The germline V and J ends were trimmed by 7 bases and 1 base, with 7 bases remaining between them. CDR1 is SQVTM, CDR2 ANQGSEA, per germline. The CDR3 covers 12 residues. The CDR3 sequence: CSAPLNTGELFF. In DNA, the CDR3 is TGCAGCGCCCCTTTGAACACCGGGGAGCTGTTTTTT.

In the case of this clone: This CDR3 is also generated by other DNA sequences in the sample. This chain links TRBV4-2 with TRBJ2-1, with 11 bases matching TRBD2. V shed 4 bases, J shed 4 bases, and the junction held 12 bases outside the gene matches. Germline V lookup: CDR1 LGHNA, CDR2 YNFKEQ. The CDR3 has 18 amino acids. CDR3 coding DNA: TGTGCCAGCAGCCCCCGAGTGGTAGCGGGGGGGTTTTACAATGAGCAGTTCTTC. Its protein product is CASSPRVVAGGFYNEQFF.

The rearrangement links TRBV5-4 to TRBJ1-1, with 8 bases fitting TRBD1. The length of the CDR3 is 16 residues. Germline CDR1 reads SGHNT; CDR2 reads YYREEE (reference sequence). After removal of 4 bases from V and 1 base from J, the junction contained 9 bases not matched to a gene. The CDR3 region is CASSPDRDLSNTEAFF. The DNA of the CDR3 is TGTGCCAGCAGCCCGGACAGGGATTTGTCGAACACTGAAGCTTTCTTT.

V and J are TRBV6-5 and TRBJ2-7; possibly TRBD1 or TRBD2 for D (5 bases each). Germline V gene lookup returns CDR1 MNHEY and CDR2 SVGAGI. This CDR3 is built from 14 residues. The germline V and J ends were trimmed by 6 bases and 2 bases, with 14 bases remaining between them. The CDR3 reads CASSRVGTAYEQYF. The CDR3, as DNA: TGTGCCAGCAGCCGGGTGGGGACCGCCTACGAGCAGTACTTC.

This rearrangement joins TRBV4-1 to TRBJ2-1; TRBD2 aligns across 16 bases. V dropped 1 base and J dropped 6; count of bases not matched to a gene: 15. The CDR3 is 21 residues long. The V gene's germline CDR1 is MGHRA and CDR2 YSYEKL. The CDR3 is CASSQASGLAGGPGNTNEQFF. CDR3 in DNA: TGCGCCAGCAGCCAAGCCTCGGGACTAGCGGGAGGGCCGGGTAACACCAATGAGCAGTTCTTC.

The chain carries TRBV5-1 and TRBJ1-4, with D perhaps TRBD1 (6 bases). The CDR3 covers 15 residues. V was cut by 0 bases and J by 4 bases, with 10 bases left in between. Germline V CDR1 and CDR2: SGHRS, YFSETQ. The chain's CDR3 is CASSLEQGGNEKLFF. The CDR3 DNA is TGCGCCAGCAGCTTGGAACAGGGAGGTAATGAAAAACTGTTTTTT.

In its sample, this clone was seen once. This rearrangement joins TRBV5-6 to TRBJ1-4; TRBD1 matches at 8 bases. J lost 8 bases, V lost 0 bases, and 3 bases had no gene match. CDR3 length: 14 amino acids. Germline loops: CDR1 SGHDT, CDR2 YYEEEE. DNA of the CDR3: TGTGCCAGCAGCTTGGCAGGGGGCCTAGAAAAACTGTTTTTT. This encodes CASSLAGGLEKLFF.

This clone was recorded a few times. This chain joins TRBV30 and TRBJ2-6; D is unclear. V lost 4 bases, J lost 1 base, and 11 bases lay in between. Germline lookup yields CDR1 GTSNPN and CDR2 SVGIG (reference sequence). The CDR3 sequence is 15 residues long. The CDR3: CAWNPLGSGANVLTF. CDR3 DNA: TGTGCCTGGAATCCGTTAGGGTCTGGGGCCAACGTCCTGACTTTC.

In its sample, this clone was seen a few times. J is TRBJ1-1 and V is TRBV5-6; 7 bases map to TRBD1. Germline CDR1 is SGHDT and CDR2 is YYEEEE. This CDR3 comprises 13 residues. V lost 4 bases to trimming and J lost 7 bases; unmatched junction nucleotides: 7. The CDR3 spells CASSPGTAREAFF. In DNA form, the CDR3 reads TGTGCCAGCAGCCCTGGGACAGCCCGTGAAGCTTTCTTT. Looking up the rest from reference TRBV5-6 and TRBJ1-1 gives the full variable domain: DAGVTQSPTHLIKTRGQQVTLRCSPKSGHDTVSWYQQALGQGPQFIFQYYEEEERQRGNFPDRFSGHQFPNYSSELNVNALLLGDSALYLCASSPGTAREAFFGQGTRLTVV.

The chain combines TRBV7-9 with TRBJ2-7, with D tentatively TRBD2 (5 bases). CDR1 is SEHNR and CDR2 is FQNEAQ in the germline V gene (reference sequence). Trimming cost V 0 bases and J 2 bases, with 17 bases left between them. There are 17 residues in the CDR3. CDR3 protein: CASSLAFNRLGAYEQYF. DNA of the CDR3: TGTGCCAGCAGCTTAGCCTTCAACCGACTGGGAGCCTACGAGCAGTACTTC.